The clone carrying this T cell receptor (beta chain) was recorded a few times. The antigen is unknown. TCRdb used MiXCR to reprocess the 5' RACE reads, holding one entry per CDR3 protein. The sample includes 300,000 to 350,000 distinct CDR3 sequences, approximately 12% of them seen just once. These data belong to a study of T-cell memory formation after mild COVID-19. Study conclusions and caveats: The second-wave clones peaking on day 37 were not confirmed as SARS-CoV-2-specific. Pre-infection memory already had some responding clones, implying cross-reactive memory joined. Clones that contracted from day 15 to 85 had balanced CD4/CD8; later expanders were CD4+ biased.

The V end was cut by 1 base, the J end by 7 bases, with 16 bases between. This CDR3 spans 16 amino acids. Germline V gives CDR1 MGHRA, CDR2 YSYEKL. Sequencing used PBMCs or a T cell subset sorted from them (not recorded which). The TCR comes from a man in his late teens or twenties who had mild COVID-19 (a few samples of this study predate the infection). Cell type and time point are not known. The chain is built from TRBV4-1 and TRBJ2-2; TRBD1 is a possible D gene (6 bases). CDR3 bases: TGCGCCAGCAGCCAAGTCGGGGCCAGGGGTCGCGGGGAGCTGTTTTTT. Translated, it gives CASSQVGARGRGELFF.